This entry lists 23 T cell receptor beta chains sequenced from one sample in a study of OX40 agonist ivuxolimab in advanced cancers. The method was immunoSEQ multiplex PCR; TCRdb's version includes in-frame clones alone and lacks a portion of them. Of around 87,000 clones detected, 85% to 95% appear once; the ten largest clones hold 2% to 3%. Material: CD4+ or CD8+ T cells sorted from blood, obtained in a trial of the OX40 agonist ivuxolimab. The receptors were gathered from an adult with an advanced solid tumor such as melanoma, head and neck, liver or kidney cancer.

The chain links TRBV9 to TRBJ2-7, with 7 bases matching TRBD2. CDR1 and CDR2 from the germline V gene are SGDLS and YYNGEE. The CDR3 has 15 amino acids. The trim removed 3 bases at V and 7 bases at J, leaving 13 bases unmatched. This chain's CDR3 is CASSGSPSGKGEQYF. The DNA for the CDR3 is TGTGCCAGCAGCGGCAGTCCCAGCGGGAAAGGGGAGCAGTACTTC.

The V call is TRBV7-9, the J call TRBJ2-2; no firm D call. From germline, CDR1 is SEHNR and CDR2 FQNEAQ (reference sequence). The CDR3 spans 12 residues. Trimming shortened V by 4 bases and J by 9 bases, and 9 bases separated the two germline ends. In DNA, the CDR3 is TGTGCCAGCAGCTCCCGTGTCCGGGAGCTGTTTTTT. Translating gives CASSSRVRELFF.

This clone was observed once. V gene TRBV11-2 combines with J gene TRBJ2-7; possibly TRBD2 for D (5 bases). The ends were cut back, 5 bases at V and 0 bases at J, with 8 bases in the middle. This CDR3 is 13 amino acids long. Germline V gene lookup returns CDR1 SGHAT and CDR2 FQNNGV. The CDR3 protein is CASSPGNSYEQYF. CDR3 sequence (DNA): TGTGCCAGCAGCCCCGGGAACTCCTACGAGCAGTACTTC.

This clone was counted a single time. The chain joins TRBV6-1 to TRBJ2-3; no clear D. Germline values: CDR1 MNHNS, CDR2 SASEGT. The length of the CDR3 is 14 residues. Trimming stripped 0 bases from V and 6 bases from J, with 10 bases between. The CDR3 DNA reads as TGTGCCAGCAGTGAAGCCATCGGGTTTGATACGCAGTATTTT. This translates into CASSEAIGFDTQYF.

This chain links TRBV9 with TRBJ2-7; TRBD2 agrees at 8 bases. This CDR3 region has 14 residues. The J segment lost 1 base and the V segment lost 4 bases, leaving 4 bases of the junction unmatched. CDR1 SGDLS and CDR2 YYNGEE come from the germline V gene. The CDR3 spells CASSPGTRSYEQYF. CDR3 coding DNA: TGTGCCAGCAGCCCCGGGACTAGGTCCTACGAGCAGTACTTC.

The V call is TRBV5-6, the J call TRBJ2-4, with 7 nucleotides matching TRBD2. Germline CDR1 is SGHDT and CDR2 is YYEEEE. The ends lost 4 bases at V and 6 bases at J; junction bases unmatched: 7. CDR3 length: 14 residues. CDR3 DNA sequence: TGTGCCAGCAGCCCTGAGGGAGGGAGAAACATTCAGTACTTC. Protein product: CASSPEGGRNIQYF.

V is TRBV9 and J is TRBJ2-3; tentatively, D is TRBD2 (6 bases). Germline loops: CDR1 SGDLS, CDR2 YYNGEE. V was cut by 3 bases and J by 2 bases, with 13 bases left in between. The CDR3 is made up of 15 amino acids. The CDR3 DNA is TGTGCCAGCAGCGAATCGGACTATTACACAGATACGCAGTATTTT. It encodes CASSESDYYTDTQYF.

This clone is termed medium-sized. The V gene is TRBV20-1, the J gene TRBJ1-2, with D maybe TRBD1 (5 bases). CDR3 size: 11 residues. The germline V gene encodes CDR1 DFQATT and CDR2 SNEGSKA (reference sequence). Trimming left V 7 bases short and J 1 base short, with 7 bases between. CDR3 sequence reads: CSGGDNYGYTF. CDR3 nucleotides: TGCAGTGGGGGGGATAACTATGGCTACACCTTC.

V is TRBV27 and J is TRBJ2-1, with 7 bases that match TRBD1. Trimming cost V 4 bases and J 0 bases; bases outside gene matches: 3. CDR1 and CDR2 (germline): MNHEY, SMNVEV (reference sequence). The CDR3 is made up of 15 amino acids. This chain's CDR3 is CASSSTGASYNEQFF. The DNA for the CDR3 is TGTGCCAGCAGTTCAACAGGGGCCTCCTACAATGAGCAGTTCTTC.

The CDR3 here is CASSLALGGNTEAFF. CDR3 in DNA: TGTGCCAGCAGTCTCGCCTTGGGGGGGAACACTGAAGCTTTCTTT. The chain combines TRBV6-6 with TRBJ1-1; weak D call: TRBD1 (5 bases). Per the germline V gene, CDR1 is MNHNY and CDR2 is SVGAGI (reference sequence). The CDR3 is 15 residues long. Deletions cut 5 bases from V and 1 base from J, with 14 bases between.

V usage is TRBV29-1 and J usage is TRBJ2-1; 8 nucleotides agree with TRBD1. The CDR3 consists of 13 residues. Germline CDR1 reads SQVTM; CDR2 reads ANQGSEA. V shed 8 bases, J shed 5 bases, and the junction held 8 bases outside the gene matches. The CDR3 coding sequence is TGCAGCATCCTGACAGGGGAAAACAATGAGCAGTTCTTC. Its translation: CSILTGENNEQFF.

The chain carries TRBV10-2 and TRBJ2-5; D might be TRBD1 (6 bases). The germline V and J ends were trimmed by 6 bases and 5 bases, with 16 bases remaining between them. The germline V gene has CDR1 WSHSY and CDR2 SAAADI. The CDR3 totals 14 residues. The CDR3 loop reads CASSLTGRGETQYF. The CDR3 DNA reads TGCGCCAGCAGCCTTACAGGGCGCGGCGAGACCCAGTACTTC.

The genes are TRBV29-1 and TRBJ2-3; TRBD2 agrees at 9 bases. Germline V CDR1 and CDR2: SQVTM, ANQGSEA. V shed 1 base and J 1 base; nucleotides not matched to a gene: 6. There are 16 residues in the CDR3. CDR3 residues: CSVEGRSGGRTDTQYF. In DNA form, the CDR3 reads TGCAGCGTTGAAGGTAGGAGCGGGGGGCGCACAGATACGCAGTATTTT.

The genes are TRBV11-2 and TRBJ2-3; a possible D gene is TRBD1 (5 bases). The CDR3 extends over 14 amino acids. Trimming removed 5 bases at V and 2 bases at J, with 11 bases between. The germline V gene has CDR1 SGHAT and CDR2 FQNNGV. CDR3: CASSPQGSTDTQYF. CDR3 coding DNA: TGTGCCAGCAGCCCCCAGGGTTCCACAGATACGCAGTATTTT. The full variable domain, its missing parts supplied by reference TRBV11-2 and TRBJ2-3, is EAGVAQSPRYKIIEKRQSVAFWCNPISGHATLYWYQQILGQGPKLLIQFQNNGVVDDSQLPKDRFSAERLKGVDSTLKIQPAKLEDSAVYLCASSPQGSTDTQYFGPGTRLTVL.

The rearrangement uses TRBV27 and TRBJ1-5, with D perhaps matching TRBD1 (6 bases). The germline CDR1 and CDR2 sequences are MNHEY and SMNVEV (reference sequence). CDR3 length equals 15 residues. V lost 8 bases and J lost 0, with 14 bases in between. The DNA for the CDR3 is TGTGCCAGCGCAACCGGGACATTTAGCAATCAGCCCCAGCATTTT. The encoded protein is CASATGTFSNQPQHF.

This sequence joins TRBV6-6 and TRBJ1-3; D not certain. CDR3 length: 12 amino acids. Germline assignment: CDR1 MNHNY and CDR2 SVGAGI (reference sequence). The V and J ends lost 7 bases and 0 bases respectively, with 4 bases between them. The CDR3 spells CASTYSGNTIYF. The CDR3 nucleotides are TGTGCCAGCACCTACTCTGGAAACACCATATATTTT.

DNA for the CDR3: TGTGCCAGCTCACTCTATATTGAGGGACAGAGGAGCCCAGACTATGGCTACACCTTC. Residues: CASSLYIEGQRSPDYGYTF. This chain connects TRBV18 to TRBJ1-2; 7 bases are shared with TRBD1. The CDR3 totals 19 residues. Germline V CDR1 and CDR2: KGHSH, LQKENI. The junction had 20 bases not matched to a gene; V was cut back by 4 bases and J by 3 bases. Combining the CDR3 with reference TRBV18 and TRBJ1-2 gives the whole variable domain NAGVMQNPRHLVRRRGQEARLRCSPMKGHSHVYWYRQLPEEGLKFMVYLQKENIIDESGMPKERFSAEFPKEGPSILRIQQVVRGDSAAYFCASSLYIEGQRSPDYGYTFGSGTRLTVV.

The V gene is TRBV7-6, the J gene TRBJ2-6; D perhaps matches TRBD2 (5 bases). The CDR3 loop spans 16 amino acids. The V end was cut by 4 bases, the J end by 0 bases, with 10 bases between. Germline CDR1 is SGHVS and CDR2 is FNYEAQ. CDR3 in DNA: TGTGCCAGCAGCTCGGCGGGCTTCTCTGGGGCCAACGTCCTGACTTTC. Its protein is CASSSAGFSGANVLTF.

This clone showed up just once. The chain uses TRBV6-1 and TRBJ2-5; 9 bases are shared with TRBD2. CDR3 length equals 18 residues. CDR1 and CDR2 (germline): MNHNS, SASEGT. Unmatched junction bases numbered 11, after V lost 3 bases and J lost 0 bases. CDR3 amino acids: CASSDDERLAVYQETQYF. In DNA form, the CDR3 reads TGTGCCAGCAGTGATGATGAGAGACTAGCGGTGTACCAAGAGACCCAGTACTTC.

The CDR3 nucleotides read TGCGCCAGCCTTGAGCAGGGGGTGAGCGGCTACACCTTC. Translation gives CASLEQGVSGYTF. The rearrangement uses TRBV10-2 and TRBJ1-2; 7 positions agree with TRBD1. The germline CDR1 and CDR2 sequences are WSHSY and SAAADI. CDR3 length equals 13 residues. V lost 8 bases to trimming and J lost 8 bases; unmatched junction nucleotides: 11.

The rearrangement joins TRBV27 to TRBJ2-7; TRBD1 matches at 8 bases. V lost 6 bases, J lost 6 bases, and 7 bases stayed unmatched. Germline loops: CDR1 MNHEY, CDR2 SMNVEV (reference sequence). CDR3 size: 13 residues. DNA of the CDR3: TGTGCCAGCAGCTCGGACAGGGTAGGCGAGCAGTACTTC. It specifies CASSSDRVGEQYF.

The rearrangement links TRBV7-9 to TRBJ1-1, with D possibly being TRBD1 (5 bases). CDR3 length: 18 residues. V was cut by 2 bases and J by 4 bases, with 23 bases left in between. Germline V CDR1 and CDR2: SEHNR, FQNEAQ (reference sequence). The CDR3 sequence is CASSLISGGGKGSTEAFF. The CDR3 DNA reads TGTGCCAGCAGCTTAATTAGCGGGGGAGGGAAGGGTTCCACTGAAGCTTTCTTT.

This chain joins TRBV7-2 and TRBJ1-1; D is unresolved. Germline assignment: CDR1 SGHTA and CDR2 FQGNSA. Deletions cut 1 base from V and 0 bases from J, with 6 bases between. The CDR3 loop spans 14 amino acids. CDR3: CASSLVLMNTEAFF. DNA for the CDR3: TGTGCCAGCAGCTTAGTCCTCATGAACACTGAAGCTTTCTTT.